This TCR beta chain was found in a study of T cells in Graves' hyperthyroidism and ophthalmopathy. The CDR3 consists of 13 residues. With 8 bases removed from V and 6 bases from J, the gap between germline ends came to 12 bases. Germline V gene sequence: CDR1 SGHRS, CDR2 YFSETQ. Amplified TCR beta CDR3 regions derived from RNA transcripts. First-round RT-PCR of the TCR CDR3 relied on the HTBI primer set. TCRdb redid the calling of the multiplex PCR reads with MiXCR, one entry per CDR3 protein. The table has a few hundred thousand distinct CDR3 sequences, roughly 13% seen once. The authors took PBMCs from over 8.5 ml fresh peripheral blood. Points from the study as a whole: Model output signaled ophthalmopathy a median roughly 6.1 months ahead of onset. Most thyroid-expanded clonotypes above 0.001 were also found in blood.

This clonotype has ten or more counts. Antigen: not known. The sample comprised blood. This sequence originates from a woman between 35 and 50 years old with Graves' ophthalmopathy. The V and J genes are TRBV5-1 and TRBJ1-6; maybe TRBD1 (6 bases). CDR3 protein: CASQGQSNSPLHF. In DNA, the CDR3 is TGCGCCAGTCAAGGACAGAGTAATTCACCCCTCCACTTT.